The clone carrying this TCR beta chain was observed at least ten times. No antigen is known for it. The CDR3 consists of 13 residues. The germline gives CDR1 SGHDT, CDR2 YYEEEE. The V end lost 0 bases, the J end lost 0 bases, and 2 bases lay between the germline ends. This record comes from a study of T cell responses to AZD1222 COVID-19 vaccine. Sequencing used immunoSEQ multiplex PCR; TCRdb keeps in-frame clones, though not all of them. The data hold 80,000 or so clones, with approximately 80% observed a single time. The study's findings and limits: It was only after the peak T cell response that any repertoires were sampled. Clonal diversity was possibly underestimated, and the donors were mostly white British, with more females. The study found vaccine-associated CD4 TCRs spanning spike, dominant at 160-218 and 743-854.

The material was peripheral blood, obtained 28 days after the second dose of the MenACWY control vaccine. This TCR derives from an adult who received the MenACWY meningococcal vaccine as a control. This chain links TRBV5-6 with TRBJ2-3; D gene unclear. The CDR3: CASSLASTDTQYF. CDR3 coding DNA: TGTGCCAGCAGCTTGGCTAGCACAGATACGCAGTATTTT.